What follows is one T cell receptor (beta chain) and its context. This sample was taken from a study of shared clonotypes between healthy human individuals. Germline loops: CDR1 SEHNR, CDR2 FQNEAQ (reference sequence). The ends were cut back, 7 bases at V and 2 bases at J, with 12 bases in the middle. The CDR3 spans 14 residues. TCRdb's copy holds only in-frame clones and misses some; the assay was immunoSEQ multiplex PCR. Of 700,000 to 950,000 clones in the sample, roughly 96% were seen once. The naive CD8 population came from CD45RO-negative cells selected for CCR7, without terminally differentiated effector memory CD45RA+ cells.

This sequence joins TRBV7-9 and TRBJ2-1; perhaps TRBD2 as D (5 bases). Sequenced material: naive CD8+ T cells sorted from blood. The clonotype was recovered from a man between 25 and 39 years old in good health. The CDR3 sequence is CASTRAEAYNEQFF. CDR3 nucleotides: TGTGCCAGCACCCGAGCGGAGGCCTACAATGAGCAGTTCTTC.